This T cell receptor beta chain was observed in a study of human T cells and chemical hapten exposure. At the level of the study: In the sensitization step, 2% DPC was placed on approximately 2 cm by approximately 2 cm of upper inner arm skin. Each patient's scalp received weekly diphenylcyclopropenone throughout the roughly 23-week study. Study-level results: Large CDR3 similarity clusters arose significantly more often from expanded TCRs than from controls. TCRs exceeding 1 in 1000 frequency stayed unchanged with DPC sensitization.

Germline assignment: CDR1 SNHLY and CDR2 FYNNEI. The CDR3 has 16 residues. A word on this clonotype: Its antigen is unidentified. An end of the junction does not agree with germline; a read error may underlie this.

TCRdb reprocessed the RACE reads via MiXCR and lists one record per CDR3 protein. This sample has 300,000 to 350,000 distinct CDR3 sequences, with 5.5% to 8% found just once. The time point: patch test 1, 2 weeks after DPC sensitization. Stated treatment: therapeutic diphenylcyclopropenone sensitization with weekly scalp DPC. This receptor was identified in a woman between 18 and 29 years old with alopecia areata. Some clones in this sample may be carry-over from other donors' samples. The chain links TRBV2 to TRBJ2-6; D could derive from TRBD1 or TRBD2 (5 bases each). This specimen consisted of whole blood, obtained in connection with sensitization to the hapten diphenylcyclopropenone (DPC). CDR3 residues: CASSESRGPGANALTF. The CDR3 coding sequence is TGTGCCAGCAGTGAATCCCGGGGTCCTGGGGCCAACGCCCTGACTTTC.